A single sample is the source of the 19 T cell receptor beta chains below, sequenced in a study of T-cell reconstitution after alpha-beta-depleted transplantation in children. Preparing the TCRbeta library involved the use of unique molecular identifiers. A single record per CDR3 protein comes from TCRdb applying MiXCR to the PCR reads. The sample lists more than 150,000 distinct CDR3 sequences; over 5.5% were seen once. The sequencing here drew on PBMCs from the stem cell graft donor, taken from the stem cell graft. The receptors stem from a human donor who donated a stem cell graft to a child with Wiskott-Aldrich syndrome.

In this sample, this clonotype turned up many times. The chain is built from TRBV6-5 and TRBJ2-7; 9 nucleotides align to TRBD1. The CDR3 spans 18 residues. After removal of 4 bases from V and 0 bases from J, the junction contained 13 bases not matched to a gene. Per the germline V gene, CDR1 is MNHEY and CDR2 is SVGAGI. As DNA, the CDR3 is TGTGCCAGCAGTTCCTCGCCAGGGGACAGGGTTCTCTCCTACGAGCAGTACTTC. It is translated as CASSSSPGDRVLSYEQYF.

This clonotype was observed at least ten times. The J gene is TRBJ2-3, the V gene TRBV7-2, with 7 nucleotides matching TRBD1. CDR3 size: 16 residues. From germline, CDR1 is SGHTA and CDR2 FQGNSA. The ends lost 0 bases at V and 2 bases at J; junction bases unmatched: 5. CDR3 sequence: CASSLAKGQYTDTQYF. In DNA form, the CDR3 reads TGTGCCAGCAGCTTAGCTAAGGGACAGTACACAGATACGCAGTATTTT.

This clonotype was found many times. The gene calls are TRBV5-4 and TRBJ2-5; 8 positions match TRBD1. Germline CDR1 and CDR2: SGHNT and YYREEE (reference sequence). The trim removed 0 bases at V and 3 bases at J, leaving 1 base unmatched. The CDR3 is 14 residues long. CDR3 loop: CASSLEDREETQYF. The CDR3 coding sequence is TGTGCCAGCAGCTTGGAGGACAGGGAAGAGACCCAGTACTTC. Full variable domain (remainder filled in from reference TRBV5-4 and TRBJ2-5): ETGVTQSPTHLIKTRGQQVTLRCSSQSGHNTVSWYQQALGQGPQFIFQYYREEENGRGNFPPRFSGLQFPNYSSELNVNALELDDSALYLCASSLEDREETQYFGPGTRLLVL.

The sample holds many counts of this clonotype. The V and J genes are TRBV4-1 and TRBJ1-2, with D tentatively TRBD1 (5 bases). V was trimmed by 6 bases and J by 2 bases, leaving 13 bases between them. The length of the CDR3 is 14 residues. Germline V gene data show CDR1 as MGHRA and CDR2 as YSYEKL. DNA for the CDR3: TGCGCCAGCAGTAGTGGGACGGCGAACTATGGCTACACCTTC. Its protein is CASSSGTANYGYTF.

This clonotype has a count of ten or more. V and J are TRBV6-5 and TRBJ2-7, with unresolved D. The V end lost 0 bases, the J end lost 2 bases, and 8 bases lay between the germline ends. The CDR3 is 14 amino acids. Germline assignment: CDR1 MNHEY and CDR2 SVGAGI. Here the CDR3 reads CASSYSMTAYEQYF. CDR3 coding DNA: TGTGCCAGCAGTTACTCGATGACGGCCTACGAGCAGTACTTC.

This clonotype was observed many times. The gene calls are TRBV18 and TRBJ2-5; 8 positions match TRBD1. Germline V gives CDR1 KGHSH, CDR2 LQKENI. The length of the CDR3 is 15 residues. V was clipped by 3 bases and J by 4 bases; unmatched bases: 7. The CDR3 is CASSPTGTGRETQYF. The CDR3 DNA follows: TGTGCCAGCTCACCCACAGGGACAGGAAGAGAGACCCAGTACTTC.

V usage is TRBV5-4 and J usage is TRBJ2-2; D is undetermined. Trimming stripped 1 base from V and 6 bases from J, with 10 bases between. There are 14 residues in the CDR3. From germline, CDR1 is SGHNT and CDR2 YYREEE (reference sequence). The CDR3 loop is CASSLLVRPGELFF. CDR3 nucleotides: TGTGCCAGCAGCTTGTTAGTGAGGCCCGGGGAGCTGTTTTTT.

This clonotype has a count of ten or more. The CDR3 DNA follows: TGCGCCAGCAGCTTAGCAAGCCCCGGGGCTGAGAATGAGCAGTTCTTC. This encodes CASSLASPGAENEQFF. This chain joins TRBV5-1 and TRBJ2-1; D may be TRBD1 or TRBD2 (5 bases each). V lost 2 bases and J 7 bases, leaving 19 bases between the germline ends. The CDR3 spans 16 residues. CDR1 is SGHRS and CDR2 is YFSETQ in the germline V gene.

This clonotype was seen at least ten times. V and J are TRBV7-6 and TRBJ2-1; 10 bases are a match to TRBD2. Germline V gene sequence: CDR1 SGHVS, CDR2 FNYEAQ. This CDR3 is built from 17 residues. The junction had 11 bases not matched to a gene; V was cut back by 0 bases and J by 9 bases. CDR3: CASSLAPAGGIYGEQFF. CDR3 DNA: TGTGCCAGCAGCTTAGCTCCAGCGGGGGGGATCTACGGTGAGCAGTTCTTC.

CDR3 in amino acids: CASTLGGQYTQYF. The CDR3 bases are TGTGCCAGTACCCTCGGGGGACAGTATACGCAGTATTTT. This rearrangement joins TRBV3-1 to TRBJ2-3, with a tentative D call TRBD1 (7 bases). CDR3 size: 13 residues. Trimming shortened V by 9 bases and J by 7 bases, and 17 bases separated the two germline ends. Per germline, CDR1 LGHDT and CDR2 YNNKEL (reference sequence).

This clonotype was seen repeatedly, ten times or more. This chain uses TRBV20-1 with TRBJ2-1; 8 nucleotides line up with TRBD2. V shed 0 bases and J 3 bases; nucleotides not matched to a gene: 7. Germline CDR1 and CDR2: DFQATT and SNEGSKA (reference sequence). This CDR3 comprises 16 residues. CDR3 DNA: TGCAGTGCTAGAGACTCCGGGAGGGCCCTCTACAATGAGCAGTTCTTC. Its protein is CSARDSGRALYNEQFF.

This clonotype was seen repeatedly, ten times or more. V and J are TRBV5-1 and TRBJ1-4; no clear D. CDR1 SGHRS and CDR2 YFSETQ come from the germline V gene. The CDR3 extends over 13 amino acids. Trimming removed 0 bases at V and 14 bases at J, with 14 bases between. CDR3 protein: CASSLDGMPDLFF. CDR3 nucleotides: TGCGCCAGCAGCTTGGACGGGATGCCGGACCTGTTTTTT.

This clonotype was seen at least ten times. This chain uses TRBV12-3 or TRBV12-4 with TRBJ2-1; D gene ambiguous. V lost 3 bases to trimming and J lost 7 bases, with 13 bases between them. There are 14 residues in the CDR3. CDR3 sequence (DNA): TGTGCCAGCAGTTTTTGGGCTGCATGGAATGAGCAGTTCTTC. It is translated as CASSFWAAWNEQFF.

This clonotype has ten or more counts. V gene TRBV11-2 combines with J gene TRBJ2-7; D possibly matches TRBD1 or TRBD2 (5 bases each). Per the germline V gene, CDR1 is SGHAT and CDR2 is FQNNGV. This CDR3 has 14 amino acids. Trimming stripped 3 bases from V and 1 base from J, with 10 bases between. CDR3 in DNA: TGTGCCAGCAGCTTTCGAGGGGAATCCTACGAGCAGTACTTC. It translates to CASSFRGESYEQYF.

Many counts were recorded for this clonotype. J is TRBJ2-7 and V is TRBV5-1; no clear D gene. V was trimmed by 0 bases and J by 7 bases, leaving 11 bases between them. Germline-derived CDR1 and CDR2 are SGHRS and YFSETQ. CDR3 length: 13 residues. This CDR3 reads CASSLEPSGEQYF. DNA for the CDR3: TGCGCCAGCAGCTTGGAACCGAGTGGAGAGCAGTACTTC.

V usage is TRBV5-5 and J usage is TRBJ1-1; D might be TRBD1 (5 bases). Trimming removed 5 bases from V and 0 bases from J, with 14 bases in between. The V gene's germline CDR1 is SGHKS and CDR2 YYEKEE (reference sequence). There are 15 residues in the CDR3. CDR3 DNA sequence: TGTGCCAGCAGTGAACAGGCGCTCGTGAACACTGAAGCTTTCTTT. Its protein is CASSEQALVNTEAFF.

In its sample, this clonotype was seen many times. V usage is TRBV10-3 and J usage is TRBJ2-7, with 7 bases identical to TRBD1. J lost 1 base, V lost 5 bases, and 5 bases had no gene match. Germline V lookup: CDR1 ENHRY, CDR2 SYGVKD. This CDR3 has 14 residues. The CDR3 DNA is TGTGCCATCAGTATAAAGGGGGCATCCTACGAGCAGTACTTC. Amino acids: CAISIKGASYEQYF.

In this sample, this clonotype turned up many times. The CDR3 bases are TGCGCCAGCAGCCGTGGCCCCGCAGCTGAAGCTTTCTTT. Protein: CASSRGPAAEAFF. V gene TRBV4-3 combines with J gene TRBJ1-1; D uncertain. V was clipped by 4 bases and J by 6 bases, with 12 bases between them. The germline V gene encodes CDR1 LGHNA and CDR2 YSLEER. The CDR3 length is 13 residues.

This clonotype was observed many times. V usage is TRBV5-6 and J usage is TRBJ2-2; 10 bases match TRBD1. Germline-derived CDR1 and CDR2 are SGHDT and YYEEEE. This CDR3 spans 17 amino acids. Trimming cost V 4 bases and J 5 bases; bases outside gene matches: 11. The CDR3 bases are TGTGCCAGCAGCGTGGGACAGGGGCTACGTGGGACCGGGGAGCTGTTTTTT. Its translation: CASSVGQGLRGTGELFF.